The 3 T cell receptor beta chains reported below all come from one sample, sequenced in a study of cytomegalovirus exposure and HLA in healthy donors. PCR amplification relied on 60 Vbeta primers (plus 13 Jbeta primers). Some clones are missing from TCRdb's copy, which holds only in-frame ones; the method was immunoSEQ multiplex PCR. The sample holds 120,000 or so clones, roughly 78% seen once. Sequencing used PBMCs. These receptors originate from a man aged 30-40 years in good health and CMV-seronegative.

V gene TRBV20-1 combines with J gene TRBJ2-5, with D hard to call. Per germline, CDR1 DFQATT and CDR2 SNEGSKA (reference sequence). CDR3 size: 11 residues. V lost 5 bases and J 5 bases, leaving 9 bases between the germline ends. The CDR3 DNA sequence: TGCAGTGCTTCCGATCGGGAGACCCAGTACTTC. It yields the protein CSASDRETQYF.

The chain employs TRBV11-1 and TRBJ2-1; TRBD2 matches at 15 bases. Germline CDR1 reads SGHAT; CDR2 reads FQDESV (reference sequence). The J segment lost 4 bases and the V segment lost 5 bases, leaving 9 bases of the junction unmatched. This CDR3 region has 18 residues. DNA of the CDR3: TGTGCCAGCAGCGGGGGGACTAGCGGGGGGCGGGTTTACAATGAGCAGTTCTTC. It translates to CASSGGTSGGRVYNEQFF.

This clone was seen only a few times. The rearrangement links TRBV6-1 to TRBJ2-7, with TRBD2 matching over 7 bases. The CDR3 loop spans 14 amino acids. Germline CDR1 reads MNHNS; CDR2 reads SASEGT. With 1 base clipped from V and 3 bases from J, the junction kept 3 bases outside the gene matches. The CDR3 DNA reads as TGTGCCAGCAGTGAAGTGGCGGGAGACTACGAGCAGTACTTC. This sequence encodes CASSEVAGDYEQYF.